Sequencing of this T cell receptor (beta chain) was carried out in a study of read filtering for tumor transcriptome and immune sequencing. At the level of the study: After DNase treatment, RNA was made into whole-transcriptome libraries.

Study conclusions and caveats: Correlation between methods rose after single-read clonotypes were removed. In IR-seq, single-read clonotypes were approximately 83% of clonotypes but about 3.5% of reads.

The germline V gene encodes CDR1 SGHTA and CDR2 FQGNSA. There are 16 residues in the CDR3. Deletions cut 4 bases from V and 1 base from J, with 16 bases between. The library was built from around 400 ng RNA with molecular barcoded adaptors for alpha/delta and beta/gamma chains. Each CDR3 protein is one row after TCRdb ran MiXCR on the reads. The sample yields about 24,000 distinct CDR3 sequences, 22% seen once. This clonotype was seen repeatedly, ten times or more. Its antigen is unknown. Sequences were obtained from a population of CD138-negative cells sorted from bone marrow. The TCR comes from a donor over 35 with multiple myeloma. The chain is built from TRBV7-2 and TRBJ2-5; D is perhaps TRBD1 (6 bases). The CDR3 sequence: CASSSQKYRAQETQYF. The CDR3 DNA is TGTGCCAGCAGCTCTCAAAAATACAGGGCCCAAGAGACCCAGTACTTC.